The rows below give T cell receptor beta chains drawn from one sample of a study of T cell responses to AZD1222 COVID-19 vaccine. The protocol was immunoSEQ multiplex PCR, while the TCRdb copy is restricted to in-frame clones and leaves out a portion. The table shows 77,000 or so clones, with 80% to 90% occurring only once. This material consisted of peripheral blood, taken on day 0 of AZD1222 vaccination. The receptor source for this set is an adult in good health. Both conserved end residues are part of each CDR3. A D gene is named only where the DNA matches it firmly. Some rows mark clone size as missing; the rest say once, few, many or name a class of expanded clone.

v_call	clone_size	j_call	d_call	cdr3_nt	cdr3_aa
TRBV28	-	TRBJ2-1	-	TGTGCCAGCAGTCCACCGGACAGAAACAATGAGCAGTTCTTC	CASSPPDRNNEQFF
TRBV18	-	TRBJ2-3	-	TGTGCCAGCTCACCAAGACGGCGGAGTGGCACAGATACGCAGTATTTT	CASSPRRRSGTDTQYF
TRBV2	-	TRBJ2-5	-	TGTGCCAGCACCGAGGGAGAGACCCAGTACTTC	CASTEGETQYF
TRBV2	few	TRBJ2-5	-	TGTGCCACGGCGACAGGATCGGGGGAGACCCAGTACTTC	CATATGSGETQYF
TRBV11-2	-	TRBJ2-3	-	TGTGCCAGCAGTTTTAATGGACAGTCTGCGAGCACAGATACGCAGTATTTT	CASSFNGQSASTDTQYF
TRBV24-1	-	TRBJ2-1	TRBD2	TGTGCCACCAGTGACCCAAGCGGGAGGGCCAGGAATGAGCAGTTCTTC	CATSDPSGRARNEQFF
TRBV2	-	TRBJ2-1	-	TGTGCCAGCAGATGGGGGACGGCGTACAATGAGCAGTTCTTC	CASRWGTAYNEQFF
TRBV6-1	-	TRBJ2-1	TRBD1	TGTGCCAGCAGTGAAGAGGACAGGGAGCGCTCCTACAATGAGCAGTTCTTC	CASSEEDRERSYNEQFF
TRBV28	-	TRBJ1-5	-	TGTGCCAGCAGACAGGATTATCAGCCCCAGCATTTT	CASRQDYQPQHF
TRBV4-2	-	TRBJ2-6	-	TGTGCCAGCAGCCAAGATGCCCCTCGGGCTGGGGCCAACGTCCTGACTTTC	CASSQDAPRAGANVLTF
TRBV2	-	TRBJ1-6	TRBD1	TGTGCCAGCAGGGGGGACAGGGTTTCACCCCTCCACTTT	CASRGDRVSPLHF
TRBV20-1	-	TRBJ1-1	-	TGCAGTGCCAGTGTATTAGGGACTACTAAAGCTTTCTTT	CSASVLGTTKAFF
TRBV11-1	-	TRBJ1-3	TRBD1	TGTGCCAGCAGCTCCAGGGGGCCTGGAAACACCATATATTTT	CASSSRGPGNTIYF
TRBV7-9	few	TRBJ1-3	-	TGTGCCAGCAGCTTAGGTGGCCCGGGAGGAAACACCATATATTTT	CASSLGGPGGNTIYF
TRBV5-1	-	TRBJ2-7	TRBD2	TGCGCCAGCAGCTTGTTGGGGACTAGCGACTCCTACGAGCAGTACTTC	CASSLLGTSDSYEQYF
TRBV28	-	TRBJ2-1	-	TGTGCCAGCAGTTTATTCTTTTCGGCTAGCGAGGCCTACAATGAGCAGTTCTTC	CASSLFFSASEAYNEQFF
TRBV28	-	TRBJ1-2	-	TGTGCCAGCAGTTCAGGGGTCGGCTACACCTTC	CASSSGVGYTF
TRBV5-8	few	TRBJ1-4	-	TGTGCCAGCAGCTTGTGGCAGTATAATGAAAAACTGTTTTTT	CASSLWQYNEKLFF
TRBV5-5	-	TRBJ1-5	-	TGTGCCAGCAGCTTGAGTGCCACTAGCAATCAGCCCCAGCATTTT	CASSLSATSNQPQHF
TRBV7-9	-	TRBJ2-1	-	TGTGCCAGCAGCTTAGTAAGCAATGAGCAGTTCTTC	CASSLVSNEQFF
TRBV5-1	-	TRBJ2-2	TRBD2	TGCGCCAGCAGCTTGCCACTAGCGGGGGCTAACACCGGGGAGCTGTTTTTT	CASSLPLAGANTGELFF
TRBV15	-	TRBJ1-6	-	TGTGCCACCAGCAGAGATAGGAGGTCGAGCTCCTATAATTCACCCCTCCACTTT	CATSRDRRSSSYNSPLHF
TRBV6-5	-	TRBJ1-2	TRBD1	TGTGCCAGCAGCTCCGGGACAGGCGTGAACTATGGCTACACCTTC	CASSSGTGVNYGYTF
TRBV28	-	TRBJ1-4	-	TGTGCCAGCAGTTCGGGATTCCCGGCGTGGGTACGTTTT	CASSSGFPAWVRF
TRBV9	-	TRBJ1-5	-	TGTGCCAGCAGCGGTTACGGGGATCAGCCCCAGCATTTT	CASSGYGDQPQHF
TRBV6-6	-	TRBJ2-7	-	TGTGCCAGCCAAGGGGCGTCCTACGAGCAGTACTTC	CASQGASYEQYF
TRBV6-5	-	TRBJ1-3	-	TGTGCCAGCAGACCACAGGGCTCTGGAAACACCATATATTTT	CASRPQGSGNTIYF
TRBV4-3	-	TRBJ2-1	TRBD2	TGCGCCAGCAGCCAAGAGGTCCTAGCGGGAGGTGATGAGCAGTTCTTC	CASSQEVLAGGDEQFF
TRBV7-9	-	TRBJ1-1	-	TGTGCCAGCAGCTTGGGAGACAAGGCTTTCTTT	CASSLGDKAFF
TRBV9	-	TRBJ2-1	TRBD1	TGTGCCAGCAGCGGCGGGACAGGGCCTCGTGAGCAGTTCTTC	CASSGGTGPREQFF
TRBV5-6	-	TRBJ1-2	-	TGTGCCAGCAGCTTGGCGGCAGGGGTTGACTATGGCTACACCTTC	CASSLAAGVDYGYTF
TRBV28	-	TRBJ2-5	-	TGTGCCAGCAGGCCCCAAGCCGGGATCCAAGAGACCCGGTACTTC	CASRPQAGIQETRYF
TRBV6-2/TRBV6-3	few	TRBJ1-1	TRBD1	TGTGCCAGCAGTTACTTTTCAGGGGGCACTGAAGCTTTCTTT	CASSYFSGGTEAFF
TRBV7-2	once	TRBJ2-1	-	TGTGCCAGCAGCCGGGCTAGAGGGTACAATGAGCAGTTCTTC	CASSRARGYNEQFF
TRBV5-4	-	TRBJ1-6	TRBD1	TGTGCCAGCAGCACGGGACAGGGAAGCTCCTATAATTCACCCCTCCACTTT	CASSTGQGSSYNSPLHF
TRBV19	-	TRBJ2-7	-	TGTGCCAGTAGTCCCTACTCTAACTTCTACGAGCAGTACTTC	CASSPYSNFYEQYF